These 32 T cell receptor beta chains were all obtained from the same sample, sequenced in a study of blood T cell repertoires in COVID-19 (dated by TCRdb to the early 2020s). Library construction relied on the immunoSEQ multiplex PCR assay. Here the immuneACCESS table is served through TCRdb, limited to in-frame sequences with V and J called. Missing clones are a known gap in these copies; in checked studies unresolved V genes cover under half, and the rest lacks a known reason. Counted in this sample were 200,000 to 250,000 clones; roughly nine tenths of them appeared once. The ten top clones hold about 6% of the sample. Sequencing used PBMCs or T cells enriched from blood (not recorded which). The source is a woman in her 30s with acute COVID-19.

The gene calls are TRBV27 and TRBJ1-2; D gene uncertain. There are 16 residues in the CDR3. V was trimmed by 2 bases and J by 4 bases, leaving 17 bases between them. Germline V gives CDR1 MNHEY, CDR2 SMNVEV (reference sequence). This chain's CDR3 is CASSLGPPPSGYGYTF. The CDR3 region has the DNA TGTGCCAGCAGTTTAGGCCCACCCCCCTCGGGCTATGGCTACACCTTC.

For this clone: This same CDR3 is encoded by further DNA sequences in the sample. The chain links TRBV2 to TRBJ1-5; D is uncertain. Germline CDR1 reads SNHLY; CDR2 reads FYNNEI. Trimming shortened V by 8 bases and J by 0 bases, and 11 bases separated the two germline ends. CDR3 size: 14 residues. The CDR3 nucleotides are TGTGCCAGCCGGGGAGGTTATAGCAATCAGCCCCAGCATTTT. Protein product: CASRGGYSNQPQHF.

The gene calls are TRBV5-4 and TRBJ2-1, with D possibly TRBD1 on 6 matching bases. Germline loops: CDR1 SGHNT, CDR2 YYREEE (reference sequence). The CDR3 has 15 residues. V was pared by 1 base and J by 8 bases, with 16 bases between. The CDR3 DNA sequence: TGTGCCAGCAGCTTGAACAGGGCGGCGGCATATGAGCAGTTCTTC. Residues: CASSLNRAAAYEQFF.

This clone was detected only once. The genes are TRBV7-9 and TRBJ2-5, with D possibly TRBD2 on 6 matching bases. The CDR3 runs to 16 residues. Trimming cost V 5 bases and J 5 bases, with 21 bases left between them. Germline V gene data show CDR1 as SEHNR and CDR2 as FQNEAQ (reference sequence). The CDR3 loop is CASSVTQRANGETQYF. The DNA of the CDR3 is TGTGCCAGCAGCGTGACCCAGCGGGCTAACGGGGAGACCCAGTACTTC.

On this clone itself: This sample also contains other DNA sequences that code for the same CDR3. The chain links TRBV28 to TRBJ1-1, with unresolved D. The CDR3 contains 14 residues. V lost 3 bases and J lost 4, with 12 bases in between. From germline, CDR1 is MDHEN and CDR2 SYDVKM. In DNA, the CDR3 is TGTGCCAGCAGTTTTGTCCGGGAGGGCACTGAAGCTTTCTTT. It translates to CASSFVREGTEAFF.

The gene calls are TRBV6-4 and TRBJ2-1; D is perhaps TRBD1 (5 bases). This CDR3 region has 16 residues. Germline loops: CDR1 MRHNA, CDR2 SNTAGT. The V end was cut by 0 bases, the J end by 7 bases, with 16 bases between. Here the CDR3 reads CASSDSKRGPPNEQFF. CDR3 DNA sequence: TGTGCCAGCAGTGACTCGAAAAGGGGCCCGCCAAATGAGCAGTTCTTC.

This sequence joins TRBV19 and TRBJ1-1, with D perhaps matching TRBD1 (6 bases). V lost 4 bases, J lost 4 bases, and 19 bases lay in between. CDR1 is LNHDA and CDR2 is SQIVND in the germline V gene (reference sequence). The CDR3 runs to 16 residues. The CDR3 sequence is CASSTRGRGISTEAFF. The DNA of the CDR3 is TGTGCCAGTAGTACCCGGGGGCGGGGGATATCCACTGAAGCTTTCTTT.

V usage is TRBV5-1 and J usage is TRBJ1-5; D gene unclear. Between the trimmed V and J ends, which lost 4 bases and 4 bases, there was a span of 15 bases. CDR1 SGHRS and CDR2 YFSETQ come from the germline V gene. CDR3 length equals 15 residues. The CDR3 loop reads CASSPSPGDNQPQHF. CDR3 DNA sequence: TGCGCCAGCAGCCCCTCCCCGGGAGATAATCAGCCCCAGCATTTT.

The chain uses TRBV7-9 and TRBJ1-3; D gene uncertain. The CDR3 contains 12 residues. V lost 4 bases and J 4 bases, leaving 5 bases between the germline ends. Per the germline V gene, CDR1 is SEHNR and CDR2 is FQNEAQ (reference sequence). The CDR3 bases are TGTGCCAGCAGCTCACTAGGAAACACCATATATTTT. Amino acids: CASSSLGNTIYF.

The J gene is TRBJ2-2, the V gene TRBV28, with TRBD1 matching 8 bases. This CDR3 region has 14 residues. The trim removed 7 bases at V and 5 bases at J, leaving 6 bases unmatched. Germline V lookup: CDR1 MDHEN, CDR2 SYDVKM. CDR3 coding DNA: TGTGCCAGCATCCAGGGGGCGGGAACCGGGGAGCTGTTTTTT. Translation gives CASIQGAGTGELFF.

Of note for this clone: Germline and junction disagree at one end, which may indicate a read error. The CDR3 DNA reads TGTGCCGGCAGCGCACTAGGGGGTCCTGGGGCCAACGTCCTGACTTTC. Amino acids: CAGSALGGPGANVLTF. J is TRBJ2-6 and V is TRBV7-9, with D possibly matching TRBD1 (6 bases). Germline V gene lookup returns CDR1 SEHNR and CDR2 FQNEAQ (reference sequence). The CDR3 extends over 16 amino acids. Full variable domain (remainder filled in from reference TRBV7-9 and TRBJ2-6): DTGVSQNPRHKITKRGQNVTFRCDPISEHNRLYWYRQTLGQGPEFLTYFQNEAQLEKSRLLSDRFSAERPKGSFSTLEIQRTEQGDSAMYLCAGSALGGPGANVLTFGAGSRLTVL.

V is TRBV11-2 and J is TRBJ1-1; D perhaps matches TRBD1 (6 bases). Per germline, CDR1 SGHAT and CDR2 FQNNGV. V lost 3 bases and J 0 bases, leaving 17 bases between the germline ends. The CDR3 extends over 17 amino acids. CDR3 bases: TGTGCCAGCAGCTTTTCCAACAGGGAGGGATTGAACACTGAAGCTTTCTTT. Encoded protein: CASSFSNREGLNTEAFF. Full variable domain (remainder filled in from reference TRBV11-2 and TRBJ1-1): EAGVAQSPRYKIIEKRQSVAFWCNPISGHATLYWYQQILGQGPKLLIQFQNNGVVDDSQLPKDRFSAERLKGVDSTLKIQPAKLEDSAVYLCASSFSNREGLNTEAFFGQGTRLTVV.

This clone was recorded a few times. This CDR3 reads CASSLRQGVSNTF. Written as DNA, the CDR3 is TGTGCCAGCAGCTTGCGTCAGGGGGTTAGCAACACCTTC. The gene calls are TRBV5-4 and TRBJ1-2; 7 bases fit TRBD1. CDR3 length: 13 amino acids. Per germline, CDR1 SGHNT and CDR2 YYREEE (reference sequence). Trimming at V came to 1 base and at J to 12 bases, leaving 9 bases not matched to a gene.

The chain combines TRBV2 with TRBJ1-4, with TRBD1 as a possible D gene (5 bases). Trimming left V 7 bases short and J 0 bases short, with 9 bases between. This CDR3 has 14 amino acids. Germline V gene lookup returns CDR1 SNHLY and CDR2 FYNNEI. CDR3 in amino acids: CASTRGTTNEKLFF. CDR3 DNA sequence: TGTGCCAGCACCCGGGGGACAACTAATGAAAAACTGTTTTTT.

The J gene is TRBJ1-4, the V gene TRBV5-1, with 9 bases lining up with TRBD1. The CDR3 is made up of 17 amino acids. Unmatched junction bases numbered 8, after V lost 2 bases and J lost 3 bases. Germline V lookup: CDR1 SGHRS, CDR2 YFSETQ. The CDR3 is CASSLGQGTRANEKLFF. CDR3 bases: TGCGCCAGCAGCTTAGGACAGGGGACGAGAGCTAATGAAAAACTGTTTTTT.

The CDR3 coding sequence is TGTGCCAGCAGGACTCTGAACACTGAAGCTTTCTTT. Its translation: CASRTLNTEAFF. This chain uses TRBV28 with TRBJ1-1; D not certain. This CDR3 has 12 residues. CDR1 and CDR2 from the germline V gene are MDHEN and SYDVKM. The V and J ends lost 6 bases and 0 bases respectively, with 5 bases between them.

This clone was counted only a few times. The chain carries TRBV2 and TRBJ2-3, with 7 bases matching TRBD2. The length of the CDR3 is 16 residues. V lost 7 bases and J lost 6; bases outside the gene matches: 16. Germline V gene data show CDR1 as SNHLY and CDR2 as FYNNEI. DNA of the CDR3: TGTGCCAGCACCGGATCGCAAGGGAGGGTTTCGGATACGCAGTATTTT. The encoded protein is CASTGSQGRVSDTQYF. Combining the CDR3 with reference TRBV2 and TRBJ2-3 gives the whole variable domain EPEVTQTPSHQVTQMGQEVILRCVPISNHLYFYWYRQILGQKVEFLVSFYNNEISEKSEIFDDQFSVERPDGSNFTLKIRSTKLEDSAMYFCASTGSQGRVSDTQYFGPGTRLTVL.

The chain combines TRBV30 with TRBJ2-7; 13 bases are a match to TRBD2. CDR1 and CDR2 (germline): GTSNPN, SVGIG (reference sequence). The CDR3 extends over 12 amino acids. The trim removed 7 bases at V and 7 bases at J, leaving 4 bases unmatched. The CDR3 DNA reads TGTGCCTTGGGACTAGCGGGGCGGGAGCAGTACTTC. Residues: CALGLAGREQYF.

The CDR3 sequence: CAFKGTGWSETQYF. The CDR3 nucleotides read TGTGCCTTTAAAGGGACAGGGTGGTCAGAGACCCAGTACTTC. The V call is TRBV30, the J call TRBJ2-5; TRBD1 matches 9 bases. Trimming removed 7 bases from V and 4 bases from J; junction bases left unmatched: 10. This CDR3 is 14 amino acids long. Germline assignment: CDR1 GTSNPN and CDR2 SVGIG (reference sequence).

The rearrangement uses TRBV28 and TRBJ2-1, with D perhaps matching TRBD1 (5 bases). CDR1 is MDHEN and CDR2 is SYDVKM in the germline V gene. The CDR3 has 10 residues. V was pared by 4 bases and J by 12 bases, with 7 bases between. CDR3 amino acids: CASSSQGQFF. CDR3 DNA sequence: TGTGCCAGCAGTTCTCAGGGGCAGTTCTTC.

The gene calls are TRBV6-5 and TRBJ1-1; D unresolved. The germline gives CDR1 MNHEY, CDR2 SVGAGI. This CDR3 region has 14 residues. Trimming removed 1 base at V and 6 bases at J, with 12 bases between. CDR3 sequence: CASSYYPAEAEAFF. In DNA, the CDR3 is TGTGCCAGCAGTTACTACCCCGCGGAGGCTGAAGCTTTCTTT.

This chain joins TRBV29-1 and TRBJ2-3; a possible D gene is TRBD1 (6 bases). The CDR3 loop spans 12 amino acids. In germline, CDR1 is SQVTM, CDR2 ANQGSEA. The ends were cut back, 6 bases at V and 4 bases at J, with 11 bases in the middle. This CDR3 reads CSVRTDADTQYF. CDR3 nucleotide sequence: TGCAGCGTGAGGACAGATGCAGATACGCAGTATTTT.

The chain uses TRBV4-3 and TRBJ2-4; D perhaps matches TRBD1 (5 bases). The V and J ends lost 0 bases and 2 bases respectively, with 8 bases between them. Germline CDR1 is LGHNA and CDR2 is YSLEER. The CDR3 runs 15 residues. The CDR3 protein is CASSQDDSTKNIQYF. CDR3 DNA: TGCGCCAGCAGCCAAGATGACAGCACCAAAAACATTCAGTACTTC.

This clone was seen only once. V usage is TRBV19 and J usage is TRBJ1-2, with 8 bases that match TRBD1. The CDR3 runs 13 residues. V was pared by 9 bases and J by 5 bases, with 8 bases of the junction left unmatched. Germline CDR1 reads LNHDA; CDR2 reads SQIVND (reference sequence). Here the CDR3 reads CASSRQGAYGYTF. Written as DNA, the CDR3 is TGTGCCAGCAGTCGGCAGGGGGCGTATGGCTACACCTTC.

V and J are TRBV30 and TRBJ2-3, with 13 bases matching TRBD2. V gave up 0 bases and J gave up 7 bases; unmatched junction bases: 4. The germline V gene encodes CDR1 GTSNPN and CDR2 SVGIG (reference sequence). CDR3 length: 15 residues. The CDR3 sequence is CAWSVLAGGPNTQYF. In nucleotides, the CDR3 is TGTGCCTGGAGTGTACTAGCGGGGGGGCCAAATACGCAGTATTTT.

CDR3 bases: TGTGCCACCGGGACAGGGGGATATGGCTACACCTTC. Its translation: CATGTGGYGYTF. This sequence joins TRBV19 and TRBJ1-2; TRBD1 aligns across 11 bases. In germline, CDR1 is LNHDA, CDR2 SQIVND (reference sequence). The V gene end was trimmed by 10 bases and the J gene end by 5 bases; junction bases not matched to a gene: 3. The CDR3 totals 12 residues.

The CDR3 spells CASSVWPNNQPQHF. CDR3 in DNA: TGTGCCAGCAGCGTCTGGCCCAACAATCAGCCCCAGCATTTT. The chain links TRBV7-2 to TRBJ1-5; no firm D call. The CDR3 has 14 amino acids. Trimming took 5 bases from V and 3 from J, leaving 11 bases between them. Germline values: CDR1 SGHTA, CDR2 FQGNSA.

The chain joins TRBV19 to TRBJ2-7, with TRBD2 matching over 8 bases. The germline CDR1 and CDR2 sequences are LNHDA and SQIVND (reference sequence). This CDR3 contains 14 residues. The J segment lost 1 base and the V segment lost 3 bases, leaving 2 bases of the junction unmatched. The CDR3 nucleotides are TGTGCCAGTAGTATCGGGGGGGCTTCCTACGAGCAGTACTTC. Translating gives CASSIGGASYEQYF.

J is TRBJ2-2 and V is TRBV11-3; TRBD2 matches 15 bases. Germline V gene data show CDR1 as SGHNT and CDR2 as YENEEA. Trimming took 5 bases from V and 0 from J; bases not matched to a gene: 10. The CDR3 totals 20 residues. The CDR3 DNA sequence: TGTGCCAGCAGCGCGAGTCCGGGACTAGCGGGGGGCACGAACACCGGGGAGCTGTTTTTT. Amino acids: CASSASPGLAGGTNTGELFF.

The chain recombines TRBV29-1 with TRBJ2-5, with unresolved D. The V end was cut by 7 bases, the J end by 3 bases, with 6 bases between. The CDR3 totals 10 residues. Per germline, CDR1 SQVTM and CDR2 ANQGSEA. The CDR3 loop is CSAGEETQYF. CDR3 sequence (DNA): TGCAGCGCCGGAGAAGAGACCCAGTACTTC.

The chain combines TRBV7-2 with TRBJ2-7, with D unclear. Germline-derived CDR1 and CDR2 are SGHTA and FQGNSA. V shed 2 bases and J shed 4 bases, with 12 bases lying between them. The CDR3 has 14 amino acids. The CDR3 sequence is CASSLPPGTYEQYF. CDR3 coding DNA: TGTGCCAGCAGCTTACCTCCTGGCACGTACGAGCAGTACTTC. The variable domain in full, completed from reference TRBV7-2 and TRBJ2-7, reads GAGVSQSPSNKVTEKGKDVELRCDPISGHTALYWYRQSLGQGLEFLIYFQGNSAPDKSGLPSDRFSAERTGGSVSTLTIQRTQQEDSAVYLCASSLPPGTYEQYFGPGTRLTVT.

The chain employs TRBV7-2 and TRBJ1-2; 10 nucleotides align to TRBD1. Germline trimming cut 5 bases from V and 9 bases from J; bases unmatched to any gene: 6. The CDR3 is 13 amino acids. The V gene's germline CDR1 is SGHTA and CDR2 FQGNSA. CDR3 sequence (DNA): TGTGCCAGCAGCACCCGGGACAGGGGTAGCTACACCTTC. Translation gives CASSTRDRGSYTF.